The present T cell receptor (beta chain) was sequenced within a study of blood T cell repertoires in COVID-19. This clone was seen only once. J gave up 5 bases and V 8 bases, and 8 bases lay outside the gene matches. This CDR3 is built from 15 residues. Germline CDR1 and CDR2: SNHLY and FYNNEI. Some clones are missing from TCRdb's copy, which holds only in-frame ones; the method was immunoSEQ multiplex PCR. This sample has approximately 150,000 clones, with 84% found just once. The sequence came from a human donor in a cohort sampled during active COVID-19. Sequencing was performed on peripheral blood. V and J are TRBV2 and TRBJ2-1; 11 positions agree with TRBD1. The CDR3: CASSSGTGGDNEQFF. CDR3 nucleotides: TGTGCCAGCTCCTCCGGGACAGGGGGAGACAATGAGCAGTTCTTC. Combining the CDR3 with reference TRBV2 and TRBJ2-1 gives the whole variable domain EPEVTQTPSHQVTQMGQEVILRCVPISNHLYFYWYRQILGQKVEFLVSFYNNEISEKSEIFDDQFSVERPDGSNFTLKIRSTKLEDSAMYFCASSSGTGGDNEQFFGPGTRLTVL.